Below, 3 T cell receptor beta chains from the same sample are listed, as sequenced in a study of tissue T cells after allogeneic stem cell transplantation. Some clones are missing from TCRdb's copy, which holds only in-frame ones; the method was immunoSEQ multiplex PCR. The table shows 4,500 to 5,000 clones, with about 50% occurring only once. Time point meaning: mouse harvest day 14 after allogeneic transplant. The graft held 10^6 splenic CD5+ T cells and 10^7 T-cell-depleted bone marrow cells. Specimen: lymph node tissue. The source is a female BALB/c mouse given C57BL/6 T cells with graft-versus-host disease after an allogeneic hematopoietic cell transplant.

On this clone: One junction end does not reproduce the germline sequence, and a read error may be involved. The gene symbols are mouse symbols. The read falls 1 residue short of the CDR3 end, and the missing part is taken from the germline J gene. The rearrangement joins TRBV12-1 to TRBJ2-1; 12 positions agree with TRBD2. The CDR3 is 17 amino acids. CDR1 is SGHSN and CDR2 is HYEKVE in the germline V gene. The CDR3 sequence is CASSRLGGRADYAEQFF. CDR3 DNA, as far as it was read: TGTGCCAGCTCTCGACTGGGGGGGCGGGCTGACTACGCTGAGCAGTTC. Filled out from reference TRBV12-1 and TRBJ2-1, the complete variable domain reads DSGVVQSPRHIIKEKGGRSVLTCIPISGHSNVVWYQQTLGKELKFLIQHYEKVERDKGFLPSRFSVQQFDDYHSEMNMSALELEDSAMYFCASSRLGGRADYAEQFFGPGTRLTVL.

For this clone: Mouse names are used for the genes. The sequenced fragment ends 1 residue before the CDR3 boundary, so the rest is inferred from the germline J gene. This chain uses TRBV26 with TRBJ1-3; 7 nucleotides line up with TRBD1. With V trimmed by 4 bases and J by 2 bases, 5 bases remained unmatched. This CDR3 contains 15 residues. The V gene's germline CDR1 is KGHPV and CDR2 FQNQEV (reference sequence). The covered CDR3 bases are TGTGCCAGCAGTCCCCGGCAGGGGGCTGGAAATACGCTCTAT. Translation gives CASSPRQGAGNTLY. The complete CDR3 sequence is CASSPRQGAGNTLYF.

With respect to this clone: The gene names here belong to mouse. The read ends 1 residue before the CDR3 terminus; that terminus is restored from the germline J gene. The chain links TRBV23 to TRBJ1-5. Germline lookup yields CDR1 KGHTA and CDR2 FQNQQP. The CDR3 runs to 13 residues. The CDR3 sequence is CSSSQLPNQAPLF. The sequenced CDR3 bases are TGCTCCAGCAGTCAACTCCCTAACCAGGCTCCGCTT.